The sequence of this T cell receptor beta chain was determined in a study of tumor-infiltrating lymphocytes in primary liver carcinoma. Study as a whole: The patient group consisted of men and women aged 30 to 69 years. Staging of the tumors gave T1-T3 N0M0, with widths of about 4 to 10 cm.

A constant-region primer primed TCR beta cDNA synthesis from about 530 ng of total RNA. Researchers made the TCR beta libraries by running three nested multiplex PCR rounds with slightly modified ARM-PCR. Researchers ran the first two PCR rounds for approximately 9 cycles each with TRBV1-TRBV30 forward primers and a C-beta reverse primer. TCRdb redid the calling of the multiplex PCR reads with MiXCR, one entry per CDR3 protein. This table holds some 110,000 distinct CDR3 sequences, 80% to 85% found once. Study outcomes and limitations: Tumors and blood were compared for top-250-clone fraction, and tumors had the significantly higher value (p = 0.039).

In germline, CDR1 is SQVTM, CDR2 ANQGSEA. This CDR3 region has 13 residues. The V and J ends lost 6 bases and 3 bases respectively, with 12 bases between them. This clonotype was seen only a few times. The target antigen is unknown. Bulk tissue was left unsorted, and RNA and DNA were co-extracted from approximately 20-30 mg of it. The sample comprised liver tumor tissue from sampling region 3. The subset was: tumor region T3, left-lateral pole. This chain connects TRBV29-1 to TRBJ2-1; D may be TRBD2 (6 bases). This clonotype was sampled from a man aged 35-49 years with primary liver carcinoma and hepatitis B virus infection. The CDR3 loop reads CSVQLGLYNEQFF. The CDR3 bases are TGCAGCGTCCAACTGGGACTCTACAATGAGCAGTTCTTC.